Following are 21 T cell receptor beta chains from one sample sequenced in a study of T-cell memory formation after mild COVID-19. From the 5' RACE reads, TCRdb called clonotypes with MiXCR, one entry per CDR3 protein. The sample has hundreds of thousands of distinct CDR3 sequences; roughly 13% are singletons. The sequencing sample was made of PBMCs or a T cell subset sorted from them (not recorded which). Receptors were obtained from a man between 18 and 29 years old who had mild COVID-19 (a few samples of this study predate the infection). Cell type and time point are not known.

This clonotype was recorded many times. The chain has TRBV3-1 and TRBJ2-7; D is undetermined. CDR1 and CDR2 from the germline V gene are LGHDT and YNNKEL (reference sequence). The CDR3 has 16 amino acids. Trimming stripped 3 bases from V and 7 bases from J, with 22 bases between. The CDR3 coding sequence is TGTGCCAGCAGCCAGCCCGCGAATGTCGCTGTCGAAGAGCAGTACTTC. This sequence encodes CASSQPANVAVEEQYF.

This clonotype showed up just a few times. This chain connects TRBV12-3 or TRBV12-4 to TRBJ2-7, with 7 bases aligning to TRBD2. The J segment lost 3 bases and the V segment lost 8 bases, leaving 7 bases of the junction unmatched. The CDR3 is 13 amino acids. CDR3 region: CASGRDPYYEQYF. For the CDR3, the DNA is TGTGCCAGCGGGAGGGATCCTTACTACGAGCAGTACTTC.

The J gene is TRBJ2-7, the V gene TRBV7-6; D is possibly TRBD1 (5 bases). Per germline, CDR1 SGHVS and CDR2 FNYEAQ. The CDR3 consists of 13 residues. The ends were cut back, 1 base at V and 6 bases at J, with 10 bases in the middle. CDR3 sequence reads: CASSLVVGVEQYF. The CDR3 nucleotides read TGTGCCAGCAGCTTAGTTGTAGGGGTCGAGCAGTACTTC.

This clonotype came up many times. The CDR3 sequence: CASSYRGDGEETQYF. CDR3 nucleotide sequence: TGTGCCAGCAGTTATCGAGGTGACGGAGAAGAGACCCAGTACTTC. The chain uses TRBV6-6 and TRBJ2-5; no reliable D call. The V gene's germline CDR1 is MNHNY and CDR2 SVGAGI (reference sequence). This CDR3 spans 15 amino acids. V gave up 3 bases and J gave up 3 bases, with 14 bases separating them.

The chain uses TRBV12-3 or TRBV12-4 and TRBJ1-6, with D possibly being TRBD1 (5 bases). V shed 6 bases and J shed 5 bases, with 11 bases lying between them. The CDR3 is 14 amino acids. The CDR3 sequence: CASRPQANNSPLHF. CDR3 nucleotide sequence: TGTGCCAGCAGGCCACAGGCGAATAATTCACCCCTCCACTTT.

This rearrangement joins TRBV7-3 to TRBJ2-1; D is perhaps TRBD1 or TRBD2 (5 bases each). Germline CDR1 SGHTA, CDR2 FQGTGA. This CDR3 region has 18 residues. The V end was cut by 1 base, the J end by 2 bases, with 18 bases between. CDR3 sequence: CASSLMGPRVTTYNEQFF. The CDR3 region has the DNA TGTGCCAGCAGCTTAATGGGACCGAGGGTCACGACCTACAATGAGCAGTTCTTC.

This clonotype has just a few counts. This rearrangement joins TRBV2 to TRBJ2-2; TRBD2 might be the D (5 bases). The CDR3 is made up of 13 amino acids. Trimming removed 8 bases at V and 5 bases at J, with 12 bases between. Germline-derived CDR1 and CDR2 are SNHLY and FYNNEI. The CDR3 DNA reads as TGTGCCAGCCGTCGAGGGTGGACCGGGGAGCTGTTTTTT. As protein: CASRRGWTGELFF.

This clonotype has more than one count but fewer than ten. The V gene is TRBV5-1, the J gene TRBJ2-2, with 7 bases that match TRBD1. Germline lookup yields CDR1 SGHRS and CDR2 YFSETQ. The junction had 3 bases not matched to a gene; V was cut back by 5 bases and J by 2 bases. The CDR3 is 14 amino acids. CDR3 protein: CASRRQGNTGELFF. The CDR3 region has the DNA TGCGCCAGCAGAAGACAGGGAAACACCGGGGAGCTGTTTTTT.

The rearrangement joins TRBV5-1 to TRBJ1-1; maybe TRBD1 (5 bases). CDR1 and CDR2 from the germline V gene are SGHRS and YFSETQ. This CDR3 comprises 15 residues. The V and J ends lost 0 bases and 3 bases respectively, with 12 bases between them. CDR3 nucleotide sequence: TGCGCCAGCAGCTTGGATGGGGCGCCGGACACTGAAGCTTTCTTT. It translates to CASSLDGAPDTEAFF.

This clonotype has only a few counts. The chain couples TRBV7-2 to TRBJ1-3, with TRBD1 matching 7 bases. Germline V gene sequence: CDR1 SGHTA, CDR2 FQGNSA. The CDR3 runs 14 residues. The V gene end was trimmed by 5 bases and the J gene end by 2 bases; junction bases not matched to a gene: 3. CDR3 region: CASSRGGPGNTIYF. In DNA, the CDR3 is TGTGCCAGCAGCCGAGGGGGCCCTGGAAACACCATATATTTT. The whole variable domain, filled in from reference TRBV7-2 and TRBJ1-3, reads GAGVSQSPSNKVTEKGKDVELRCDPISGHTALYWYRQSLGQGLEFLIYFQGNSAPDKSGLPSDRFSAERTGGSVSTLTIQRTQQEDSAVYLCASSRGGPGNTIYFGEGSWLTVV.

The CDR3 DNA sequence: TGTGCCACCAGTGGCGAGACTAGCGGGGGCCGAGAGACCCAGTACTTC. It codes for CATSGETSGGRETQYF. V and J are TRBV24-1 and TRBJ2-5; 12 bases align to TRBD2. V trimming: 5 bases; J trimming: 4 bases; junction bases outside the gene matches: 7. CDR1 and CDR2 (germline): KGHDR, SFDVKD. This CDR3 region has 16 residues.

The sample holds many counts of this clonotype. This chain connects TRBV18 to TRBJ2-7; maybe TRBD1 (5 bases). V gave up 3 bases and J gave up 0 bases, with 12 bases separating them. CDR3 size: 15 residues. Germline-derived CDR1 and CDR2 are KGHSH and LQKENI. For the CDR3, the DNA is TGTGCCAGCTCACCGATGAGAGACAGCTCCTACGAGCAGTACTTC. This sequence encodes CASSPMRDSSYEQYF.

This clonotype occurred a few times. The chain recombines TRBV5-1 with TRBJ2-7, with TRBD2 identical over 7 bases. CDR1 and CDR2 (germline): SGHRS, YFSETQ. CDR3 size: 14 residues. Trimming removed 5 bases from V and 0 bases from J; junction bases left unmatched: 5. CDR3: CASRGTTDSYEQYF. In nucleotides, the CDR3 is TGCGCCAGCAGAGGGACTACGGACTCCTACGAGCAGTACTTC.

The J gene is TRBJ1-2, the V gene TRBV6-5; D gene unclear. Per the germline V gene, CDR1 is MNHEY and CDR2 is SVGAGI. V lost 1 base to trimming and J lost 0 bases, with 12 bases between them. The CDR3 extends over 16 amino acids. CDR3 in DNA: TGTGCCAGCAGTTACTATCGGTATTCAGCTAACTATGGCTACACCTTC. This gives the protein CASSYYRYSANYGYTF.

The rearrangement uses TRBV19 and TRBJ2-6, with D uncertain. CDR1 LNHDA and CDR2 SQIVND come from the germline V gene (reference sequence). The V end was cut by 7 bases, the J end by 0 bases, with 4 bases between. The CDR3 spans 13 residues. The CDR3 nucleotides read TGTGCCAGTACTGTCTCTGGGGCCAACGTCCTGACTTTC. Translating it yields CASTVSGANVLTF.

V and J are TRBV5-1 and TRBJ1-2; no definite D call. CDR3 length: 14 amino acids. Germline loops: CDR1 SGHRS, CDR2 YFSETQ. V dropped 2 bases and J dropped 12 bases, with 20 bases sitting between them. The CDR3 sequence is CASSLTSAGVLHTF. CDR3 sequence (DNA): TGCGCCAGCAGCTTAACGTCAGCCGGGGTTCTCCACACCTTC.

The V call is TRBV9, the J call TRBJ1-1, with D uncertain. Trimming removed 0 bases from V and 4 bases from J, with 7 bases in between. Germline CDR1 SGDLS, CDR2 YYNGEE. This CDR3 comprises 13 residues. CDR3 protein: CASSVDRRTEAFF. The CDR3, as DNA: TGTGCCAGCAGCGTAGATCGCCGCACTGAAGCTTTCTTT.

This clonotype was counted many times. The chain joins TRBV7-3 to TRBJ2-6; no clear D gene. Germline V lookup: CDR1 SGHTA, CDR2 FQGTGA. The CDR3 has 13 residues. V lost 5 bases to trimming and J lost 0 bases, with 2 bases between them. The CDR3 reads CASSPSGANVLTF. The DNA of the CDR3 is TGTGCCAGCAGCCCCTCTGGGGCCAACGTCCTGACTTTC.

This clonotype turned up a few times. This chain joins TRBV3-1 and TRBJ1-2, with D unclear. V was shortened by 0 bases and J by 3 bases, with 14 bases between the two germline ends. This CDR3 is 16 amino acids long. Germline values: CDR1 LGHDT, CDR2 YNNKEL (reference sequence). The CDR3 nucleotides are TGTGCCAGCAGCCAAGATGGGCCCGCTTCGGACTATGGCTACACCTTC. Its translation is CASSQDGPASDYGYTF.

The table lists this clonotype with a few counts. V and J are TRBV7-9 and TRBJ1-1; 7 nucleotides line up with TRBD1. CDR1 is SEHNR, CDR2 FQNEAQ, per germline (reference sequence). Unmatched junction bases numbered 17, after V lost 5 bases and J lost 5 bases. The CDR3 consists of 17 residues. DNA of the CDR3: TGTGCCAGCAGCGCCCAGACAGGGCTCCCGCCTTTTACTGAAGCTTTCTTT. This codes for CASSAQTGLPPFTEAFF.

This clonotype was detected ten times or more. The V call is TRBV12-3 or TRBV12-4, the J call TRBJ1-5, with D uncertain. With 3 bases removed from V and 5 bases from J, the gap between germline ends came to 8 bases. This CDR3 is built from 13 residues. The chain's CDR3 is CASSFLRDQPQHF. The CDR3 region has the DNA TGTGCCAGCAGTTTCCTACGGGATCAGCCCCAGCATTTT.